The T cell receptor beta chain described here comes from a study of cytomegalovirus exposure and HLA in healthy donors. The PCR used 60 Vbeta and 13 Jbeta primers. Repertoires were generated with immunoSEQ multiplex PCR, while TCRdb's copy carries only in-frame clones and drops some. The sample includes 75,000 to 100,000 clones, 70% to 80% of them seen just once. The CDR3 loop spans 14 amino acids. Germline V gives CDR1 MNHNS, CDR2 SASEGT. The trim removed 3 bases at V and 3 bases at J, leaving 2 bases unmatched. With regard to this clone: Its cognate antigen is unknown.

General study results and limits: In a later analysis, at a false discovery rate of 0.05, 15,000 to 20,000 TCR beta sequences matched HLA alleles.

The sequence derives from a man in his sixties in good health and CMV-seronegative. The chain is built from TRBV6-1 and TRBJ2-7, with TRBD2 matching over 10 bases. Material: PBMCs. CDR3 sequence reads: CASSESSGSYEQYF. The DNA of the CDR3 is TGTGCCAGCAGTGAGTCTAGCGGGAGCTACGAGCAGTACTTC.